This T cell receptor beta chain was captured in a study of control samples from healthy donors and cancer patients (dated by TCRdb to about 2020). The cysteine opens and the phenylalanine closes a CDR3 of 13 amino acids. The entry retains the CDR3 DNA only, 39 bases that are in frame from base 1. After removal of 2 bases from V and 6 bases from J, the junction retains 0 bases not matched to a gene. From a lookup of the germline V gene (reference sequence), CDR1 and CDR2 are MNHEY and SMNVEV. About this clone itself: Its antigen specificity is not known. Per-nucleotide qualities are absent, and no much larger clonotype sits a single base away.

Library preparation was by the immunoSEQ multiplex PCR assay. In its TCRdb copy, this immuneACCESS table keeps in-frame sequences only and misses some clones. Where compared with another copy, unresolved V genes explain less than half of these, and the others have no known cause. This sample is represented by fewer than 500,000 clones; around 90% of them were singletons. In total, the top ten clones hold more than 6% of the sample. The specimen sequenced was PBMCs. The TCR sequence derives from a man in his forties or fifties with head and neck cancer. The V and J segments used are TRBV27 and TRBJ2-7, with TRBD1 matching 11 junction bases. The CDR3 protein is CASSLGQGAEQYF. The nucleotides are TGTGCCAGCAGTTTAGGACAGGGGGCCGAGCAGTACTTC.